The clone carrying this TCR beta chain was counted only a few times. Its cognate antigen is unknown. One entry per CDR3 protein results from TCRdb running MiXCR on the RT-PCR reads. The sample holds around 570,000 distinct CDR3 sequences, 7.6% seen once. The source of the sample is a study of response to subunit inactivated influenza vaccine. The study, taken as a whole, reports: It was suggested by the authors that few new T cells are recruited by each seasonal influenza vaccination.

The V gene lost 4 bases and the J gene lost 5 bases, with 14 bases spanning the gap. Per germline, CDR1 MNHEY and CDR2 SVGAGI. The CDR3 has 14 residues. Sequencing was performed on PBMCs from blood, taken roughly 24 months after vaccination. This sequence joins TRBV6-5 and TRBJ2-5; possible D gene TRBD1, 6 bases. This receptor was identified in a man aged 45 to 70 who received an inactivated influenza vaccine. The CDR3 nucleotides read TGTGCCAGCAGTTTAGGAACAGGGTCCGAGACCCAGTACTTC. It translates to CASSLGTGSETQYF.